Listed below are T cell receptor beta chains from one sample, sequenced in a study of T cells in Graves' hyperthyroidism and ophthalmopathy. One entry per CDR3 protein, called by TCRdb with MiXCR from the multiplex PCR reads. Of hundreds of thousands of distinct CDR3 sequences in the sample, 20% to 25% were seen once. The sequencing input was blood. Receptor source: a man aged 50 or older with Graves' hyperthyroidism. CDR3s include the opening cysteine and the closing phenylalanine or tryptophan. For some rows the clone size is stated as once, few or many, or as a class when expanded; others skip it.

>-|TRBJ2-1|16|TRBV7-9
CASSSLRAGRRNEQFF
>many|TRBJ2-1|18|TRBV6-1
CASSPRLSGKGSYNEQFF
>-|TRBJ2-2|13|TRBV24-1
CATSEDSTGELFF
>few|TRBJ2-7|12|TRBV20-1
CSAQRDRVKQYF
>-|TRBJ2-5|14|TRBV11-3
CASSHVLGHETQYF
>few|TRBJ2-7|15|TRBV6-1
CASIGRLAGTYEQYF
>-|TRBJ2-1|15|TRBV6-1
CASSASENNYNEQFF
>-|TRBJ2-1|13|TRBV5-4
CASSPQAYNEQFF
>-|TRBJ2-1|19|TRBV29-1
CSAPLRVGVRGSSYNEQFF
>few|TRBJ2-5|15|TRBV25-1
CATHTRGPQMKTQYF
>many|TRBJ2-7|14|TRBV28
CASSFWREGFEQYF
>-|TRBJ2-3|13|TRBV5-1
CASSLDATDTQYF
>-|TRBJ2-7|12|TRBV29-1
CSVRDRGPEQYF
>few|TRBJ2-7|13|TRBV5-1
CASSLVGGDEQYF
>many|TRBJ1-2|14|TRBV3-1
CASTLQGANYGYTF
>few|TRBJ2-2|15|TRBV5-4
CASRTGEKNTGELFF
>many|TRBJ2-3|14|TRBV10-3
CAISAGAGSDTQYF
>few|TRBJ2-7|15|TRBV5-1
CASSLGYGLESEQYF
>few|TRBJ1-5|15|TRBV12-3/TRBV12-4
CASSLKGADNQPQHF
>few|TRBJ2-7|16|TRBV9
CASSVVASGRVNEQYF
>-|TRBJ1-1|12|TRBV6-1
CASSERLNEAFF
>-|TRBJ2-7|16|TRBV5-1
CASRPAGTSGRYEQYF
>-|TRBJ2-1|16|TRBV12-3/TRBV12-4
CASSKRLAGPPDEQFF
>-|TRBJ2-5|13|TRBV7-9
CASSLGTRETQYF
>many|TRBJ2-3|16|TRBV5-1
CASSLVLAGDTDTQYF
>many|TRBJ2-7|17|TRBV7-2
CASSLGASGRTSYEQYF
>-|TRBJ2-5|14|TRBV19
CASSGLAGGETQYF
>-|TRBJ2-7|12|TRBV5-1
CASRDGVYEQYF
>-|TRBJ2-3|14|TRBV7-6
CASVRDTSTDTQYF
>many|TRBJ2-1|13|TRBV2
CASSDMGYNEQFF
>-|TRBJ2-5|15|TRBV10-1
CASSRSGTSLETQYF
>-|TRBJ1-5|13|TRBV28
CASSPGHNQPQHF